This TCR beta chain was recovered during a study of T cell changes during pregnancy in multiple sclerosis. V was clipped by 1 base and J by 7 bases, with 9 bases between them. The germline CDR1 and CDR2 sequences are SGHRS and YFSETQ. This CDR3 spans 13 amino acids. Profiling relied on immunoSEQ multiplex PCR, and the TCRdb table lists in-frame clones only, not all of them. Among tens of thousands of clones listed, 90% to 95% were seen once. Sample: CD8+ T cells from peripheral blood mononuclear cells, taken in the first trimester of pregnancy. The V call is TRBV5-1, the J call TRBJ2-4, with TRBD2 as a possible D gene (5 bases). The sequence derives from a female donor with multiple sclerosis, enrolled in a pregnancy study. CDR3 protein: CASSLRGSNIQYF. The DNA for the CDR3 is TGCGCCAGCAGCTTGCGGGGTTCTAACATTCAGTACTTC.